This T cell receptor beta chain came from a study of T cell responses to AZD1222 COVID-19 vaccine. Study-level points and caveats: Repertoire sampling was restricted to post-peak T cell response timepoints.

The protocol was immunoSEQ multiplex PCR, while the TCRdb copy is restricted to in-frame clones and leaves out a portion. In the table there are about 140,000 clones, 80% to 90% of which are singletons. Comment on this clone: Its target is not known.

CDR1 is MNHEY and CDR2 is SVGAGI in the germline V gene. V lost 4 bases and J 5 bases, leaving 15 bases between the germline ends. This CDR3 comprises 15 residues. The chain carries TRBV6-5 and TRBJ2-1; D may be TRBD2 (5 bases). This TCR derives from an adult in good health. The sample was peripheral blood, taken on day 0 of AZD1222 vaccination. CDR3 protein: CASSSEGTRHNEQFF. The CDR3 nucleotides are TGTGCCAGCAGTTCCGAGGGAACGAGGCACAATGAGCAGTTCTTC.